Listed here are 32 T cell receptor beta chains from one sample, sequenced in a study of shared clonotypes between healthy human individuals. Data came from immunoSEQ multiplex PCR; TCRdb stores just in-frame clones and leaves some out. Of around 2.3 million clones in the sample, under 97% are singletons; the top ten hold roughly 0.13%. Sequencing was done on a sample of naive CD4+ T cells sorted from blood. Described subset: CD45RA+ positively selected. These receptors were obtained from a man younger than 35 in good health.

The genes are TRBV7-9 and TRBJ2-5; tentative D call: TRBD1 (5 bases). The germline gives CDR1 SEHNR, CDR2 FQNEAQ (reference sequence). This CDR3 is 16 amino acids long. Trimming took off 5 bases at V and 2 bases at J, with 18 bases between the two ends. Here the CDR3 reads CASSPPRVVQQETQYF. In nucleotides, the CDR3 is TGTGCCAGCAGCCCACCCAGGGTCGTACAGCAAGAGACCCAGTACTTC.

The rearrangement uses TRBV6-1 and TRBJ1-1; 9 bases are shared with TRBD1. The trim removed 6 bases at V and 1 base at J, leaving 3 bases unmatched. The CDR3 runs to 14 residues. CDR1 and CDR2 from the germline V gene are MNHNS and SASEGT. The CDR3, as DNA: TGTGCCAGCAGGGGACAGGGTGGGAACACTGAAGCTTTCTTT. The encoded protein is CASRGQGGNTEAFF.

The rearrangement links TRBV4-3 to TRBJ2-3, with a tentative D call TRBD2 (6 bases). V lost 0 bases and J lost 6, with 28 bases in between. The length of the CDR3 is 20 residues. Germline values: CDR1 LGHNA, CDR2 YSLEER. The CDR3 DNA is TGCGCCAGCAGCCAAGATCCCGCGGGAACGGGAATGCTTTCTGGGGATACGCAGTATTTT. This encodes CASSQDPAGTGMLSGDTQYF.

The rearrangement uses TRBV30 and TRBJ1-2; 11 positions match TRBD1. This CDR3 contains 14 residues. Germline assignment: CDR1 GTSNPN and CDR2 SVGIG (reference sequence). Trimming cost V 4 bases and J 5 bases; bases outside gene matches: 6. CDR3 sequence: CAWTLGTGGYGYTF. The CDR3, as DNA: TGTGCCTGGACCCTCGGGACAGGGGGTTATGGCTACACCTTC. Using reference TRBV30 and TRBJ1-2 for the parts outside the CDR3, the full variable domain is SQTIHQWPATLVQPVGSPLSLECTVEGTSNPNLYWYRQAAGRGLQLLFYSVGIGQISSEVPQNLSASRPQDRQFILSSKKLLLSDSGFYLCAWTLGTGGYGYTFGSGTRLTVV.

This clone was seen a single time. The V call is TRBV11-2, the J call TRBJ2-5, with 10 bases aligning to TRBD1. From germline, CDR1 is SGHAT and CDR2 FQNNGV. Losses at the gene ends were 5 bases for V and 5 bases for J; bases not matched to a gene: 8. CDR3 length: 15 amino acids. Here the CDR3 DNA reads TGTGCCAGCAGCATATGGACAGGGGGGTTTGAGACCCAGTACTTC. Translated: CASSIWTGGFETQYF.

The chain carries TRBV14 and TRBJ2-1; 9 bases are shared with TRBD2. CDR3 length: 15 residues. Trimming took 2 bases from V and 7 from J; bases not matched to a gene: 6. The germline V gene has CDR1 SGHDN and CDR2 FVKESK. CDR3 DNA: TGTGCCAGCAGCCAACGGCGGGGGGGCCGGAATGAGCAGTTCTTC. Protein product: CASSQRRGGRNEQFF.

The CDR3 DNA is TGTGCCATCAGTGAGGGGGCCGCATTGTGGACTGAAGCTTTCTTT. Its translation: CAISEGAALWTEAFF. The chain recombines TRBV10-3 with TRBJ1-1; D may be TRBD1 (5 bases). Germline V gives CDR1 ENHRY, CDR2 SYGVKD. The CDR3 covers 15 residues. Trimming pared 2 bases from V and 5 bases from J, leaving 15 bases between.

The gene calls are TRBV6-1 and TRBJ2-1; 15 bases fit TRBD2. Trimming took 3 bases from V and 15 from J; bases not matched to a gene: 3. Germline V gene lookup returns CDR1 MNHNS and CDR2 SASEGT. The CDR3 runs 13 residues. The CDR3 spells CASSEGTSGRPFF. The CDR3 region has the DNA TGTGCCAGCAGTGAGGGGACTAGCGGGAGGCCGTTCTTC.

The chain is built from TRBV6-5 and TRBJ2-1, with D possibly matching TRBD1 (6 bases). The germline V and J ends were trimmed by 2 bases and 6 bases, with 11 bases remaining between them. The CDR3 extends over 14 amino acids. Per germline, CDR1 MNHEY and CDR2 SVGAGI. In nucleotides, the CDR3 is TGTGCCAGCAGTTACCTACAGGGACGCAATGAGCAGTTCTTC. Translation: CASSYLQGRNEQFF.

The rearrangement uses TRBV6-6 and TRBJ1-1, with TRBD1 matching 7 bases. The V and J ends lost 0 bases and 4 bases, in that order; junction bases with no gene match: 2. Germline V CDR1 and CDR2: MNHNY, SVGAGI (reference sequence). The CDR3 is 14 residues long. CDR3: CASSYSYRGTEAFF. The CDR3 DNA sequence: TGTGCCAGCAGTTACTCGTACAGGGGCACTGAAGCTTTCTTT.

CDR3 region: CASSQGGAALNYGYTF. CDR3 nucleotide sequence: TGCGCCAGCAGCCAAGGGGGGGCGGCCCTCAACTATGGCTACACCTTC. The J gene is TRBJ1-2, the V gene TRBV4-3, with a weak D call TRBD1 (6 bases). The CDR3 spans 16 residues. V lost 1 base and J 2 bases, leaving 14 bases between the germline ends. Germline CDR1 reads LGHNA; CDR2 reads YSLEER.

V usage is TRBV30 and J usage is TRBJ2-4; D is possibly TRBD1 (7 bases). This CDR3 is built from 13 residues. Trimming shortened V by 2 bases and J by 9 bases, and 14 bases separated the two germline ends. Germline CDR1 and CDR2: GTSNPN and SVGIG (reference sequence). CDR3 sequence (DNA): TGTGCCTGGAGTTTCGGCCAGGGGGGCATTCAGTACTTC. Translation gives CAWSFGQGGIQYF.

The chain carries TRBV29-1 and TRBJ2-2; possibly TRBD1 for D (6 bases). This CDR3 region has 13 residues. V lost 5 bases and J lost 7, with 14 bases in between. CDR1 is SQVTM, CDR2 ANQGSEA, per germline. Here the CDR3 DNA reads TGCAGCGTTTACAGGGATTTTGGCGGGGAGCTGTTTTTT. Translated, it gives CSVYRDFGGELFF.

In DNA form, the CDR3 reads TGTGCCAGCAGTCAAAACTATGGCTACACCTTC. This encodes CASSQNYGYTF. The rearrangement uses TRBV6-1 and TRBJ1-2; unclear D gene. Trimming removed 5 bases at V and 2 bases at J, with 3 bases between. Germline V gene data show CDR1 as MNHNS and CDR2 as SASEGT. This CDR3 has 11 amino acids.

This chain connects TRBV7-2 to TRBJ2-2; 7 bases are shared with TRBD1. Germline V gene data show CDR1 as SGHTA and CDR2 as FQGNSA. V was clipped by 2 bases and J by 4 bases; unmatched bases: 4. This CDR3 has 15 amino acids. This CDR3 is CASSLQTGVTGELFF. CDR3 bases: TGTGCCAGCAGCTTACAAACAGGGGTCACCGGGGAGCTGTTTTTT.

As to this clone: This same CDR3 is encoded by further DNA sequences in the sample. The CDR3 region is CAWDRVGTEAFF. CDR3 DNA sequence: TGTGCCTGGGACAGGGTGGGCACTGAAGCTTTCTTT. The chain couples TRBV30 to TRBJ1-1; 7 bases agree with TRBD1. Unmatched junction bases numbered 4, after V lost 5 bases and J lost 4 bases. The CDR3 consists of 12 residues. Germline V gene lookup returns CDR1 GTSNPN and CDR2 SVGIG (reference sequence).

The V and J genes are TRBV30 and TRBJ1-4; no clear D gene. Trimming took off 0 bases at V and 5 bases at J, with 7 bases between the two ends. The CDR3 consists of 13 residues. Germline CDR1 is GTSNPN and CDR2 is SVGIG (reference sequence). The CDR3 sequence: CAWSVLANEKLFF. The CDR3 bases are TGTGCCTGGAGTGTACTCGCCAATGAAAAACTGTTTTTT.

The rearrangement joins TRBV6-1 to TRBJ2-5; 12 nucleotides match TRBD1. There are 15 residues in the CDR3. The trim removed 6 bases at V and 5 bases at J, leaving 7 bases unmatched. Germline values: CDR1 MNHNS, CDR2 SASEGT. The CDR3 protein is CASRRDRGRGETQYF. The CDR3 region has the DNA TGTGCCAGCAGACGGGACAGGGGGCGCGGGGAGACCCAGTACTTC.

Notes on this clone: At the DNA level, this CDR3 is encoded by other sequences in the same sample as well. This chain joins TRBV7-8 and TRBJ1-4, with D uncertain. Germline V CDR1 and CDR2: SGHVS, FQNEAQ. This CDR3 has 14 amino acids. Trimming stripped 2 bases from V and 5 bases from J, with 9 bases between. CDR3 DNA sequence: TGTGCCAGCAGCTTACGGGCTCCGAATGAAAAACTGTTTTTT. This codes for CASSLRAPNEKLFF.

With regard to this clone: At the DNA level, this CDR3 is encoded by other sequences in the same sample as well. The CDR3: CAISDYETQYF. CDR3 DNA: TGTGCCATCAGTGACTACGAGACCCAGTACTTC. The chain recombines TRBV10-3 with TRBJ2-5; no reliable D call. Trimming left V 3 bases short and J 5 bases short, with 4 bases between. Germline loops: CDR1 ENHRY, CDR2 SYGVKD. The CDR3 length is 11 residues.

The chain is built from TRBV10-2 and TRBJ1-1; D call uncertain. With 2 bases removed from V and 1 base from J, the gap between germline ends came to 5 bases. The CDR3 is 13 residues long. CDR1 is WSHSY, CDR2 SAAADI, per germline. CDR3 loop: CASSENRNTEAFF. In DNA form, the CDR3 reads TGCGCCAGCAGTGAGAACAGGAACACTGAAGCTTTCTTT.

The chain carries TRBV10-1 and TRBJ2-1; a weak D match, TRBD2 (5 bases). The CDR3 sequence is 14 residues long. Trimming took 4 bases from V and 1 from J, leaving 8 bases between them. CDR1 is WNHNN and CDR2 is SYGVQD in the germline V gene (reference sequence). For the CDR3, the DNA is TGCGCCAGCAGTGTCGGGATGTCCTACAATGAGCAGTTCTTC. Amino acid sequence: CASSVGMSYNEQFF.

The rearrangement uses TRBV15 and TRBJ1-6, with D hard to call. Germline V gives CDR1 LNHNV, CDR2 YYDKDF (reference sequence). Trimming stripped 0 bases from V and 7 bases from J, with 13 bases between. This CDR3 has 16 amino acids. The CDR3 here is CATSRDPQAGNSPLHF. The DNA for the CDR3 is TGTGCCACCAGCAGAGATCCCCAGGCCGGGAATTCACCCCTCCACTTT.

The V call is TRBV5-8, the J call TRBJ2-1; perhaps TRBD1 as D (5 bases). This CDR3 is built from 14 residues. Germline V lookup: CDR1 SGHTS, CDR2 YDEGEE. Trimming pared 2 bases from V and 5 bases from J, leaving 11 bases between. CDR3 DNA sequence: TGTGCCAGCAGCTTCCGGAGACAGCACAATGAGCAGTTCTTC. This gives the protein CASSFRRQHNEQFF.

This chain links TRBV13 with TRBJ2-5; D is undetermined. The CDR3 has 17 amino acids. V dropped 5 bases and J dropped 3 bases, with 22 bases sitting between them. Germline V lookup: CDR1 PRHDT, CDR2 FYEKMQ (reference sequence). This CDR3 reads CASSLQRASPWKETQYF. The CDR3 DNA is TGTGCCAGCAGCCTGCAACGGGCCTCCCCGTGGAAAGAGACCCAGTACTTC.

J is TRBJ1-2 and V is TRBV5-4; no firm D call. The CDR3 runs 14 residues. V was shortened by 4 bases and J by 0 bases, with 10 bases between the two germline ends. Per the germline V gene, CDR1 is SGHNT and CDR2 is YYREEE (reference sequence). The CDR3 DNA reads TGTGCCAGCAGCCCCATTGGGACTAACTATGGCTACACCTTC. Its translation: CASSPIGTNYGYTF.

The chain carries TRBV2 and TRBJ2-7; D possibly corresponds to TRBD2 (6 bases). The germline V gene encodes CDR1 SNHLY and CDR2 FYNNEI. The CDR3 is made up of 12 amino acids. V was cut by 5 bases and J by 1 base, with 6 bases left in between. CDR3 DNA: TGTGCCAGCAGTCTAGCGTCCTACGAGCAGTACTTC. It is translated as CASSLASYEQYF.

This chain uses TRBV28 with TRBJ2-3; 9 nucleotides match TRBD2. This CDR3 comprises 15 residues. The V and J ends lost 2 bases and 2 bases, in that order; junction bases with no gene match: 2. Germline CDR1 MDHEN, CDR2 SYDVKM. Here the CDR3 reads CASSLGGGDTDTQYF. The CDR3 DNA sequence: TGTGCCAGCAGTTTAGGCGGGGGGGACACAGATACGCAGTATTTT. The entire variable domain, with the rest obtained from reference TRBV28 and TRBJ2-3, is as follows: DVKVTQSSRYLVKRTGEKVFLECVQDMDHENMFWYRQDPGLGLRLIYFSYDVKMKEKGDIPEGYSVSREKKERFSLILESASTNQTSMYLCASSLGGGDTDTQYFGPGTRLTVL.

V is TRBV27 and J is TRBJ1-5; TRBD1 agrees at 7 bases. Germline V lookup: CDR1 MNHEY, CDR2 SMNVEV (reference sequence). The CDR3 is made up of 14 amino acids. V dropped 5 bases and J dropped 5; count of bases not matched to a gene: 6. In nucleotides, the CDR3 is TGTGCCAGCAGTCCAAGACAGGGTTATCAGCCCCAGCATTTT. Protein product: CASSPRQGYQPQHF.

CDR3 sequence: CAISELGLAGDEQYF. As DNA, the CDR3 is TGTGCCATCAGTGAGTTGGGACTAGCGGGAGACGAGCAGTACTTC. The chain combines TRBV10-3 with TRBJ2-7; TRBD2 matches at 14 bases. The germline V gene encodes CDR1 ENHRY and CDR2 SYGVKD. V gave up 1 base and J gave up 5 bases; unmatched junction bases: 1. The CDR3 is 15 amino acids.

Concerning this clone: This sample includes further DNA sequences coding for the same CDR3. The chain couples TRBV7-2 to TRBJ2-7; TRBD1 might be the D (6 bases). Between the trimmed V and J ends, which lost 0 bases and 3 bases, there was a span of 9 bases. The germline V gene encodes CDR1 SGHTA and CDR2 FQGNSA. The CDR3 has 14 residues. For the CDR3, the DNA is TGTGCCAGCAGCTTAGCGGGCAGGGGCTACGAGCAGTACTTC. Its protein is CASSLAGRGYEQYF. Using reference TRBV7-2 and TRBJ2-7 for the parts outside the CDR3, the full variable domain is GAGVSQSPSNKVTEKGKDVELRCDPISGHTALYWYRQSLGQGLEFLIYFQGNSAPDKSGLPSDRFSAERTGGSVSTLTIQRTQQEDSAVYLCASSLAGRGYEQYFGPGTRLTVT.

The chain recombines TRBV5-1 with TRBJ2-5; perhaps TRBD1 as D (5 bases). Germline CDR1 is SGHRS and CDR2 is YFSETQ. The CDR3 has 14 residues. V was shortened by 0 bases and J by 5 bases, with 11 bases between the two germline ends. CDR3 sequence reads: CASSLAGKSETQYF. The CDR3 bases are TGCGCCAGCAGCTTGGCAGGGAAATCGGAGACCCAGTACTTC. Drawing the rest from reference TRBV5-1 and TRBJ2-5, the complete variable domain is KAGVTQTPRYLIKTRGQQVTLSCSPISGHRSVSWYQQTPGQGLQFLFEYFSETQRNKGNFPGRFSGRQFSNSRSEMNVSTLELGDSALYLCASSLAGKSETQYFGPGTRLLVL.